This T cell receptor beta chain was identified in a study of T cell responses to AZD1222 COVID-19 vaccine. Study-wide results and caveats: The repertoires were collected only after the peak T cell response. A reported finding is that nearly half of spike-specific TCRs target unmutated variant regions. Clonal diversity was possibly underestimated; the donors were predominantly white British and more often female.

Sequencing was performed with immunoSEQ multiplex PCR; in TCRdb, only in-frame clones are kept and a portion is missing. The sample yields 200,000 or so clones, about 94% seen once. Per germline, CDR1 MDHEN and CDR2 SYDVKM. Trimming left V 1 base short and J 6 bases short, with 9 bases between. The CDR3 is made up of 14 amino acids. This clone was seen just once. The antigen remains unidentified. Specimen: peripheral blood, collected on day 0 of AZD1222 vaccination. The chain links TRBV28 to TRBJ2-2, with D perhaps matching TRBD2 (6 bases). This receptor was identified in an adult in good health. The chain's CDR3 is CASSLLLAPGELFF. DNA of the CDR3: TGTGCCAGCAGTTTATTGCTAGCGCCCGGGGAGCTGTTTTTT.